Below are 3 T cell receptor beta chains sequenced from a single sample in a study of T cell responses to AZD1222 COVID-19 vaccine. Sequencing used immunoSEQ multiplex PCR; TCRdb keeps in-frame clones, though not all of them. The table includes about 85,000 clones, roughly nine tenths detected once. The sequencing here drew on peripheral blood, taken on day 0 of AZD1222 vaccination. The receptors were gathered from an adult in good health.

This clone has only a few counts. CDR3 coding DNA: TGTGCCAGCAGCCAAGGAACGGCAGGGGGGACTGAAGCTTTCTTT. Translated, it gives CASSQGTAGGTEAFF. The genes are TRBV9 and TRBJ1-1; the match to TRBD1 covers 7 bases. This CDR3 has 15 amino acids. CDR1 and CDR2 from the germline V gene are SGDLS and YYNGEE. With V trimmed by 4 bases and J by 5 bases, 11 bases remained unmatched.

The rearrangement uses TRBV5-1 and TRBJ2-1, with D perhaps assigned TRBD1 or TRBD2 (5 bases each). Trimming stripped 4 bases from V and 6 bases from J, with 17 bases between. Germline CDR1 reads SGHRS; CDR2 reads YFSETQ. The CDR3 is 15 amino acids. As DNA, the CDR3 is TGCGCCAGCAGCCCGGCGGGCAGGGATGGCAATGAGCAGTTCTTC. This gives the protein CASSPAGRDGNEQFF.

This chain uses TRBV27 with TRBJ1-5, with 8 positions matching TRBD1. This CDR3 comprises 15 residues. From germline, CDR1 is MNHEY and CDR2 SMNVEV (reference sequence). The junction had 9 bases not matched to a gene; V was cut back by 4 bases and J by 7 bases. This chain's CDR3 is CASSWAPGGEQPQHF. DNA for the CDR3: TGTGCCAGCAGTTGGGCCCCAGGGGGCGAGCAGCCCCAGCATTTT.